What follows are 24 T cell receptor beta chains derived from one specimen sequenced in a study of T cells after yellow fever vaccination. TCRdb redid the calling of the 5' RACE reads with MiXCR, one entry per CDR3 protein. The sample carries about 360,000 distinct CDR3 sequences, roughly 6.2% recorded once. This sample comprised PBMCs, obtained 5 days after the yellow fever booster vaccination. Receptor source: a man aged 25-45 years who received the YFV17D yellow fever vaccine.

This clonotype appeared many times. The rearrangement joins TRBV3-1 to TRBJ2-7; D unresolved. Germline V CDR1 and CDR2: LGHDT, YNNKEL (reference sequence). V shed 0 bases and J shed 6 bases, with 9 bases lying between them. The CDR3 is made up of 13 amino acids. DNA of the CDR3: TGTGCCAGCAGCCAAGATCTTACGGCCGAGCAGTACTTC. Protein sequence: CASSQDLTAEQYF.

Many counts were recorded for this clonotype. The chain uses TRBV7-6 and TRBJ2-3; D is undetermined. The V end lost 1 base, the J end lost 7 bases, and 6 bases lay between the germline ends. Germline V gene sequence: CDR1 SGHVS, CDR2 FNYEAQ. The CDR3 spans 12 residues. In nucleotides, the CDR3 is TGTGCCAGCAGCTTAGGGCGAAATACGCAGTATTTT. As protein: CASSLGRNTQYF.

This chain connects TRBV7-2 to TRBJ2-4; unclear D gene. The CDR3 sequence is 14 residues long. V was clipped by 5 bases and J by 4 bases, with 12 bases between them. Germline V gives CDR1 SGHTA, CDR2 FQGNSA. The DNA for the CDR3 is TGTGCCAGCAGCCCTGTGGCGGCGAAAAACATTCAGTACTTC. Protein product: CASSPVAAKNIQYF.

This clonotype was picked up many times. The chain employs TRBV10-1 and TRBJ2-7; unclear D gene. Germline-derived CDR1 and CDR2 are WNHNN and SYGVQD (reference sequence). The length of the CDR3 is 13 residues. V gave up 7 bases and J gave up 1 base, with 11 bases separating them. CDR3 sequence: CASNRGQSYEQYF. The CDR3, as DNA: TGCGCCAGCAATCGAGGTCAATCCTACGAGCAGTACTTC.

This clonotype was counted at least ten times. The V and J genes are TRBV6-5 and TRBJ1-1; D is possibly TRBD1 (6 bases). Germline CDR1 reads MNHEY; CDR2 reads SVGAGI. Trimming shortened V by 6 bases and J by 2 bases, and 10 bases separated the two germline ends. This CDR3 region has 13 residues. This CDR3 reads CASSDRSNTEAFF. As DNA, the CDR3 is TGTGCCAGCAGCGACAGGAGTAACACTGAAGCTTTCTTT.

This clonotype was seen repeatedly, ten times or more. The V and J genes are TRBV28 and TRBJ2-7; D may be TRBD1 (6 bases). V lost 5 bases and J lost 3, with 17 bases in between. Germline CDR1 reads MDHEN; CDR2 reads SYDVKM. The CDR3 covers 15 residues. In nucleotides, the CDR3 is TGTGCCAGCAGTAAACAGGGCGTATCGTTCTACGAGCAGTACTTC. This encodes CASSKQGVSFYEQYF.

This clonotype was recorded at least ten times. The chain joins TRBV5-1 to TRBJ1-4; D remains unclear. The V gene lost 5 bases and the J gene lost 7 bases, with 15 bases spanning the gap. Germline CDR1 and CDR2: SGHRS and YFSETQ. The CDR3 spans 14 residues. The CDR3 bases are TGCGCCAGCAGACGAGACTCACGCACTGAAAAACTGTTTTTT. This sequence encodes CASRRDSRTEKLFF. The complete variable domain, with remaining parts taken from reference TRBV5-1 and TRBJ1-4, reads KAGVTQTPRYLIKTRGQQVTLSCSPISGHRSVSWYQQTPGQGLQFLFEYFSETQRNKGNFPGRFSGRQFSNSRSEMNVSTLELGDSALYLCASRRDSRTEKLFFGSGTQLSVL.

On this clonotype itself: A much larger clone is a single base away; this may be a read error. J is TRBJ2-7 and V is TRBV7-6; D is ambiguous. Germline V lookup: CDR1 SGHVS, CDR2 FNYEAQ. This CDR3 has 13 amino acids. Here the CDR3 DNA reads TGTGCCATCAGCTTAGATGGTTTCTACGAGCAGTACTTC. Its protein product is CAISLDGFYEQYF.

This clonotype was picked up one time. Since a much larger clone is just one base distant, this may be a read error. The chain recombines TRBV5-1 with TRBJ2-3; 12 bases are a match to TRBD2. The V gene's germline CDR1 is SGHRS and CDR2 YFSETQ. CDR3 length: 15 residues. The DNA of the CDR3 is TGCGCCAGCAGCAAGACTAGCGGGAGAGGGGATACGCTGTATTTT. Its protein product is CASSKTSGRGDTLYF. Based on the CDR3 plus reference TRBV5-1 and TRBJ2-3, the full variable domain is KAGVTQTPRYLIKTRGQQVTLSCSPISGHRSVSWYQQTPGQGLQFLFEYFSETQRNKGNFPGRFSGRQFSNSRSEMNVSTLELGDSALYLCASSKTSGRGDTLYFGPGTRLTVL.

This clonotype was seen only a few times. V is TRBV13 and J is TRBJ2-2; the match to TRBD2 covers 10 bases. The CDR3 extends over 16 amino acids. Unmatched junction bases numbered 7, after V lost 3 bases and J lost 6 bases. Germline values: CDR1 PRHDT, CDR2 FYEKMQ (reference sequence). The CDR3 here is CASSFVGLADPGELFF. In nucleotides, the CDR3 is TGTGCCAGCAGCTTTGTAGGACTAGCGGACCCCGGGGAGCTGTTTTTT.

This chain connects TRBV20-1 to TRBJ2-3; 10 bases fit TRBD1. This CDR3 has 15 amino acids. CDR1 and CDR2 (germline): DFQATT, SNEGSKA (reference sequence). J gave up 6 bases and V 6 bases, and 12 bases lay outside the gene matches. CDR3 amino acids: CSATTGTGVEDTQYF. The CDR3 bases are TGCAGTGCGACGACCGGGACAGGGGTTGAGGATACGCAGTATTTT.

CDR3 loop: CASSPGTAGATQYF. The CDR3 bases are TGTGCCAGCAGTCCCGGGACCGCCGGGGCGACCCAGTACTTC. This chain connects TRBV12-3 or TRBV12-4 to TRBJ2-5; D assignment may be TRBD1 or TRBD2 (5 bases each). V gave up 5 bases and J gave up 7 bases, with 17 bases separating them. This CDR3 comprises 14 residues.

This clonotype occurred many times. The J gene is TRBJ2-5, the V gene TRBV20-1; 10 bases map to TRBD2. This CDR3 region has 14 residues. Germline V gene sequence: CDR1 DFQATT, CDR2 SNEGSKA (reference sequence). V trimming: 6 bases; J trimming: 4 bases; junction bases outside the gene matches: 8. In DNA, the CDR3 is TGCAGTGCAACCAGCGGGAGGGCCACAGAGACCCAGTACTTC. It codes for CSATSGRATETQYF.

This clonotype was observed a few times. For the CDR3, the DNA is TGCAGCGGAGGTGGAGCGGGAGAAGGTGATACGCAGTATTTT. This translates into CSGGGAGEGDTQYF. This chain uses TRBV29-1 with TRBJ2-3; TRBD2 matches 8 bases. The CDR3 length is 14 residues. With 7 bases clipped from V and 6 bases from J, the junction kept 12 bases outside the gene matches. CDR1 is SQVTM and CDR2 is ANQGSEA in the germline V gene.

This clonotype was seen at least ten times. The chain is built from TRBV9 and TRBJ2-7, with TRBD2 matching 9 bases. With 4 bases clipped from V and 7 bases from J, the junction kept 9 bases outside the gene matches. Germline lookup yields CDR1 SGDLS and CDR2 YYNGEE. There are 14 residues in the CDR3. CDR3 DNA sequence: TGTGCCAGCAGCTCGGGACTAGCCACGAGGGAGCAGTACTTC. The encoded protein is CASSSGLATREQYF.

The rearrangement links TRBV12-3 or TRBV12-4 to TRBJ2-3; 7 bases are a match to TRBD1. CDR3 length: 14 amino acids. V lost 8 bases and J lost 2; bases outside the gene matches: 7. CDR3 protein: CASGSTGPTDTQYF. CDR3 bases: TGTGCCAGCGGCTCGACAGGGCCCACAGATACGCAGTATTTT.

The chain employs TRBV29-1 and TRBJ1-1; D unclear. Trimming took off 2 bases at V and 0 bases at J, with 13 bases between the two ends. The CDR3 consists of 15 residues. Germline values: CDR1 SQVTM, CDR2 ANQGSEA. This chain's CDR3 is CSVEPREQLNTEAFF. The DNA for the CDR3 is TGCAGCGTTGAACCGCGGGAACAGTTGAACACTGAAGCTTTCTTT.

This clonotype has only a few counts. The chain carries TRBV6-5 and TRBJ2-1; D remains ambiguous. The V and J ends lost 4 bases and 1 base respectively, with 14 bases between them. Germline V gene sequence: CDR1 MNHEY, CDR2 SVGAGI. There are 16 residues in the CDR3. This CDR3 reads CASSFGSSASYNEQFF. CDR3 coding DNA: TGTGCCAGCAGTTTTGGCAGTAGTGCATCCTACAATGAGCAGTTCTTC.

This clonotype was detected ten times or more. The chain carries TRBV7-6 and TRBJ2-3, with a weak D call TRBD1 (5 bases). V lost 1 base and J lost 6, with 14 bases in between. CDR3 length: 15 amino acids. Per germline, CDR1 SGHVS and CDR2 FNYEAQ. The CDR3 loop reads CASSLVRGLGDTQYF. CDR3 nucleotide sequence: TGTGCCAGCAGCTTAGTTAGGGGCCTGGGGGATACGCAGTATTTT.

This clonotype was counted ten times or more. The genes are TRBV29-1 and TRBJ2-7, with 8 bases lining up with TRBD1. Germline CDR1 and CDR2: SQVTM and ANQGSEA. The V segment lost 7 bases and the J segment 6 bases; nucleotides outside the gene matches: 5. The CDR3 is made up of 11 amino acids. The CDR3 spells CSAEQGGEQYF. The CDR3 DNA is TGCAGCGCCGAACAGGGGGGCGAGCAGTACTTC.

This clonotype turned up a few times. The CDR3 coding sequence is TGCAGTGCTAGAGATCTGGTGGTGAGCTCTGGGGCCAACGTCCTGACTTTC. Encoded protein: CSARDLVVSSGANVLTF. The chain uses TRBV20-1 and TRBJ2-6; no reliable D call. The CDR3 runs to 17 residues. Germline CDR1 DFQATT, CDR2 SNEGSKA (reference sequence). Between the trimmed V and J ends, which lost 0 bases and 0 bases, there was a span of 12 bases.

This chain links TRBV12-3 or TRBV12-4 with TRBJ1-5; D unresolved. The CDR3 spans 15 residues. The V end lost 1 base, the J end lost 4 bases, and 11 bases lay between the germline ends. CDR3 protein: CASSLGRVRNQPQHF. DNA for the CDR3: TGTGCCAGCAGTTTAGGGAGGGTGCGGAATCAGCCCCAGCATTTT.

The V call is TRBV10-1, the J call TRBJ2-1, with 8 bases identical to TRBD2. This CDR3 spans 16 amino acids. V lost 5 bases and J lost 7; bases outside the gene matches: 13. In germline, CDR1 is WNHNN, CDR2 SYGVQD (reference sequence). The CDR3 bases are TGCGCCAGCAGTCTTACGGGAGGGCCGGGTGGGAATGAGCAGTTCTTC. This translates into CASSLTGGPGGNEQFF.

This chain joins TRBV5-5 and TRBJ1-2; D might be TRBD1 (6 bases). The CDR3 is 12 residues long. Trimming stripped 4 bases from V and 8 bases from J, with 12 bases between. CDR1 is SGHKS, CDR2 YYEKEE, per germline (reference sequence). The CDR3 reads CASSGGGFGYTF. CDR3 sequence (DNA): TGTGCCAGCAGCGGAGGGGGTTTCGGCTACACCTTC.